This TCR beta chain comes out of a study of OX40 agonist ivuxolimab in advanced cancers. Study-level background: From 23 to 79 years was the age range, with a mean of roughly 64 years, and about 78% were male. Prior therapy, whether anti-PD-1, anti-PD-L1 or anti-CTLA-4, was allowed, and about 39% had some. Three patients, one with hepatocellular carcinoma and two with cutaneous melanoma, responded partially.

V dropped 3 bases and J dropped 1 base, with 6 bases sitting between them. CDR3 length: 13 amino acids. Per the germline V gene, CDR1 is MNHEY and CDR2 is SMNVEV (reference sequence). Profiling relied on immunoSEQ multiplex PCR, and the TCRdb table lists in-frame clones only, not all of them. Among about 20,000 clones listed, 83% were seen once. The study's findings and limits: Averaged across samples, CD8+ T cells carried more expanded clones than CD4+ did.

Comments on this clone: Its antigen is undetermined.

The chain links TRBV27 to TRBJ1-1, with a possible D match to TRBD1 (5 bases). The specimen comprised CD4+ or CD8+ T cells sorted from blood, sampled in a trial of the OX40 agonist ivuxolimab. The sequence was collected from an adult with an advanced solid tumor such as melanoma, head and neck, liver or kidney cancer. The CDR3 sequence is CASSLGGNTEAFF. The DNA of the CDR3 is TGTGCCAGCAGTTTGGGGGGGAACACTGAAGCTTTCTTT.